The 8 T cell receptor beta chains listed next were all sequenced from one sample in a study of identical twins. TCRdb re-analysed the 5' RACE reads in MiXCR, keeping a single row per CDR3 protein. Counted here are about 200,000 distinct CDR3 sequences, roughly 9.4% occurring once; the ten biggest clones make up 4% to 6%. The sample comprised memory (CD45RO+) T cells sorted from blood. These TCRs come from a woman younger than 30 in good health.

This sequence joins TRBV16 and TRBJ1-2; D may be TRBD1 (6 bases). Germline V gives CDR1 KGHSY, CDR2 FQNENV. Deletions cut 0 bases from V and 8 bases from J, with 13 bases between. This CDR3 has 14 amino acids. CDR3 amino acids: CASSQSGRGYGYTF. The CDR3 DNA is TGTGCCAGCAGCCAATCAGGCAGGGGCTACGGCTACACCTTC.

This clonotype has a count of ten or more. The J gene is TRBJ2-3, the V gene TRBV3-1; 9 bases map to TRBD2. The CDR3 loop spans 18 amino acids. Per germline, CDR1 LGHDT and CDR2 YNNKEL (reference sequence). The trim removed 1 base at V and 6 bases at J, leaving 14 bases unmatched. Here the CDR3 DNA reads TGTGCCAGCAGCCAAGGACGATACCGGCGGGGGGGCCACGATACGCAGTATTTT. Encoded protein: CASSQGRYRRGGHDTQYF.

The chain couples TRBV11-3 to TRBJ2-3; no clear D gene. The CDR3 has 14 amino acids. Trimming cost V 4 bases and J 2 bases, with 10 bases left between them. CDR1 and CDR2 (germline): SGHNT, YENEEA. The CDR3 coding sequence is TGTGCCAGCAGCTCCAATACGGTCACAGATACGCAGTATTTT. Translation: CASSSNTVTDTQYF.

This rearrangement joins TRBV30 to TRBJ2-5, with D perhaps given as TRBD1 or TRBD2 (5 bases each). The CDR3 has 14 residues. Germline loops: CDR1 GTSNPN, CDR2 SVGIG (reference sequence). The V gene lost 1 base and the J gene lost 1 base, with 10 bases spanning the gap. This chain's CDR3 is CAWSAGRLQETQYF. CDR3 bases: TGTGCCTGGAGTGCGGGACGGCTCCAAGAGACCCAGTACTTC.

The sample holds many counts of this clonotype. The gene calls are TRBV6-4 and TRBJ2-1, with 14 bases aligning to TRBD2. This CDR3 contains 16 residues. V lost 4 bases and J lost 6; bases outside the gene matches: 5. CDR1 and CDR2 from the germline V gene are MRHNA and SNTAGT. The CDR3: CASSATTSGGGNEQFF. For the CDR3, the DNA is TGTGCCAGCAGTGCCACGACTAGCGGGGGGGGCAATGAGCAGTTCTTC.

This clonotype was seen more than once but under ten times. In nucleotides, the CDR3 is TGTGCCATCAGTTCCTACCTTCTGACAGCCGGAAACACCATATATTTT. Encoded protein: CAISSYLLTAGNTIYF. V is TRBV10-3 and J is TRBJ1-3; a possible D gene is TRBD1 (5 bases). Germline V gene sequence: CDR1 ENHRY, CDR2 SYGVKD. This CDR3 comprises 16 residues. Deletions cut 5 bases from V and 4 bases from J, with 18 bases between.

This chain connects TRBV15 to TRBJ1-4; a weak D match, TRBD1 (6 bases). The germline V gene has CDR1 LNHNV and CDR2 YYDKDF (reference sequence). Trimming left V 4 bases short and J 8 bases short, with 14 bases between. The CDR3 is made up of 14 amino acids. The CDR3 bases are TGTGCCACCAGCACCCGGCGGGGGGCCGAAAAACTGTTTTTT. Translating gives CATSTRRGAEKLFF. Full variable domain (missing parts from reference TRBV15 and TRBJ1-4): DAMVIQNPRYQVTQFGKPVTLSCSQTLNHNVMYWYQQKSSQAPKLLFHYYDKDFNNEADTPDNFQSRRPNTSFCFLDIRSPGLGDTAMYLCATSTRRGAEKLFFGSGTQLSVL.

This clonotype was found many times. This chain uses TRBV10-3 with TRBJ2-2, with D possibly matching TRBD1 (5 bases). There are 14 residues in the CDR3. With 10 bases removed from V and 4 bases from J, the gap between germline ends came to 16 bases. The V gene's germline CDR1 is ENHRY and CDR2 SYGVKD. CDR3 coding DNA: TGTGCCACTTCCGGAAGGGGATCCACCGGGGAGCTGTTTTTT. It codes for CATSGRGSTGELFF.